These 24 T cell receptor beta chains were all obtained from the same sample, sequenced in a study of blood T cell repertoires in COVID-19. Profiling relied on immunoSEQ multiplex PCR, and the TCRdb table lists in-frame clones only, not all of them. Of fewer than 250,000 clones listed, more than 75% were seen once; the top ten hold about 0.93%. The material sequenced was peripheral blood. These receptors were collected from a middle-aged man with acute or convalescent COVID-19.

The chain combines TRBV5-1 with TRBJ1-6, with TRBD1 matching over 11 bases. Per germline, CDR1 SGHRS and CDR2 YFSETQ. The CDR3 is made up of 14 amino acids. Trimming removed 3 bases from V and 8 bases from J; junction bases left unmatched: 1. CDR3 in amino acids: CASSWGQGDSPLHF. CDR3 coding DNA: TGCGCCAGCAGCTGGGGACAGGGGGATTCACCCCTCCACTTT.

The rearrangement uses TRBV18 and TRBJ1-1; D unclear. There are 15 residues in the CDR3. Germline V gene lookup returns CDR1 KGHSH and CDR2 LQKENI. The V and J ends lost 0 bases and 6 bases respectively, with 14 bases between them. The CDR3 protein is CASSPPRTESAEAFF. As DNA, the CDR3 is TGTGCCAGCTCACCACCTAGAACAGAGAGTGCTGAAGCTTTCTTT.

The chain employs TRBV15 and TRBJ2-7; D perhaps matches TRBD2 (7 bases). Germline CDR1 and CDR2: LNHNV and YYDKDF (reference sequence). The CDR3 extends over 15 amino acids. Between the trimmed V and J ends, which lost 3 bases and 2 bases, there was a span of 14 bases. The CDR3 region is CATSRGGTSAYEQYF. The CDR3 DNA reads TGTGCCACCAGCAGGGGGGGGACATCCGCCTACGAGCAGTACTTC.

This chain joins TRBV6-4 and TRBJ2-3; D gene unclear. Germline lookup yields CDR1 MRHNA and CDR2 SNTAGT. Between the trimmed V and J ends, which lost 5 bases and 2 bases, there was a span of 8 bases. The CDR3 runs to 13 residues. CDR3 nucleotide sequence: TGTGCCAGCAGTTTACAGCCCACAGATACGCAGTATTTT. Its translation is CASSLQPTDTQYF.

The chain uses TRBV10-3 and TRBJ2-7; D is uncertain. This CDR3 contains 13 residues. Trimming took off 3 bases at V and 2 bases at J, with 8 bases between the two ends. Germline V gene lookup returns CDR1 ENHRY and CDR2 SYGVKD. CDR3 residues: CAISEQTTYEQYF. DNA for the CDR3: TGTGCCATCAGTGAACAGACGACCTACGAGCAGTACTTC.

CDR3 residues: CSGSRDSSTEAFF. For the CDR3, the DNA is TGCAGCGGGTCCCGGGACAGCTCCACTGAAGCTTTCTTT. This chain links TRBV29-1 with TRBJ1-1; the match to TRBD1 covers 7 bases. Trimming at V came to 7 bases and at J to 4 bases, leaving 9 bases not matched to a gene. Looked up from germline, CDR1 is SQVTM and CDR2 is ANQGSEA. The CDR3 is 13 amino acids.

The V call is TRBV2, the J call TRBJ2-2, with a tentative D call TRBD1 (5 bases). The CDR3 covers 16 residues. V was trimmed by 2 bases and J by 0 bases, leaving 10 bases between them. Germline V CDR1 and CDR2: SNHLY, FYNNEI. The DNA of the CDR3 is TGTGCCAGCAGTGAACTGGGGCCCCCGAACACCGGGGAGCTGTTTTTT. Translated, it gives CASSELGPPNTGELFF.

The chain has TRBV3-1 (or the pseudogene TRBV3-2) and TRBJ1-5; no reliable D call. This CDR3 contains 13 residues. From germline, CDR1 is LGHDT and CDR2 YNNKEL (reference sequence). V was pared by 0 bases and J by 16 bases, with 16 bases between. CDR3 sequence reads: CASSQDRGEVVHF. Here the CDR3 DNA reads TGTGCCAGCAGCCAAGATCGTGGAGAGGTTGTACATTTT.

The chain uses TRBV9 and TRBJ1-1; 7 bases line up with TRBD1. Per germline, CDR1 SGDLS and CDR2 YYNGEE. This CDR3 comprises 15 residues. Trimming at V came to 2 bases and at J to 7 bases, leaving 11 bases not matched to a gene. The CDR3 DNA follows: TGTGCCAGCAGCGTTTCGGGGACAGCGGTGGGTGAAGCTTTCTTT. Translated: CASSVSGTAVGEAFF.

CDR3 DNA sequence: TGTGCCACCAGCAGAGATCCCTCGGCAGGGAAATTTTCACCCCTCCACTTT. The encoded protein is CATSRDPSAGKFSPLHF. The genes are TRBV15 and TRBJ1-6, with D tentatively TRBD1 (5 bases). The CDR3 loop spans 17 amino acids. CDR1 LNHNV and CDR2 YYDKDF come from the germline V gene (reference sequence). The V end was cut by 0 bases, the J end by 9 bases, with 18 bases between.

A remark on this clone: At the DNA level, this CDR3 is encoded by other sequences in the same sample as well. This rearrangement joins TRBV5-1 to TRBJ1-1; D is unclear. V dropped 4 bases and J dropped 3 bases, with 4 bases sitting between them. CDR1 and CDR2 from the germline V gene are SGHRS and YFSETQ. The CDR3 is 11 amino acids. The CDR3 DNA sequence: TGCGCCAGCAGCGCGGACACTGAAGCTTTCTTT. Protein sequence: CASSADTEAFF.

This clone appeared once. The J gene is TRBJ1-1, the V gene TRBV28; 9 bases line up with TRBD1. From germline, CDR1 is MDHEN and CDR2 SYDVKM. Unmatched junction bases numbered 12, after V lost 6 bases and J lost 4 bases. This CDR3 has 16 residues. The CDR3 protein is CASSLTWTGDGTEAFF. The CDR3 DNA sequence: TGTGCCAGCAGCCTTACCTGGACAGGGGATGGCACTGAAGCTTTCTTT.

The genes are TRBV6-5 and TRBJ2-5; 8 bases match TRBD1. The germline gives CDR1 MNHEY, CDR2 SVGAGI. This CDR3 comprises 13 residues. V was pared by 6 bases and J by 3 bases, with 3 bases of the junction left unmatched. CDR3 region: CASRATGEETQYF. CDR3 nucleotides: TGTGCCAGCAGAGCGACAGGGGAAGAGACCCAGTACTTC.

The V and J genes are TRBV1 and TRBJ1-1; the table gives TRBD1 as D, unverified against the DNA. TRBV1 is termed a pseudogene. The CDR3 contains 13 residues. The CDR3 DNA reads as TGCACCAGCAGTTTTACAGGGAACACTGAAGCTTTCTTT. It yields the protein CTSSFTGNTEAFF.

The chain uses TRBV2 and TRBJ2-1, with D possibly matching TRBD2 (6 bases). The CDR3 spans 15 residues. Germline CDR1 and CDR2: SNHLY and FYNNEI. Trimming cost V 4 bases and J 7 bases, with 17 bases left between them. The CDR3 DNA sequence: TGTGCCAGCAGTGTTCCGGGAGCAACGAATAATGAGCAGTTCTTC. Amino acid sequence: CASSVPGATNNEQFF.

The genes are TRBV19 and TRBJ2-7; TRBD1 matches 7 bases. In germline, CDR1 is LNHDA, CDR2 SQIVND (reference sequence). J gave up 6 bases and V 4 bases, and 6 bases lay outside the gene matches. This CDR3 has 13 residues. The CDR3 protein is CASSTSTGREQYF. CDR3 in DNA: TGTGCCAGTAGTACCTCGACAGGGCGCGAGCAGTACTTC. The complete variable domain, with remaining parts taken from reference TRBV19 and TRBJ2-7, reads DGGITQSPKYLFRKEGQNVTLSCEQNLNHDAMYWYRQDPGQGLRLIYYSQIVNDFQKGDIAEGYSVSREKKESFPLTVTSAQKNPTAFYLCASSTSTGREQYFGPGTRLTVT.

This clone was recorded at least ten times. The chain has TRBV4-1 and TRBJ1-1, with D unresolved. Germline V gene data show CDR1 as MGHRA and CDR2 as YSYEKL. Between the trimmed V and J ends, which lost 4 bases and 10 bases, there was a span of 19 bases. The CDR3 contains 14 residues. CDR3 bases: TGCGCCAGCAGCCCTATGGACTTATCGATGGCAGCTTTCTTT. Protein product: CASSPMDLSMAAFF.

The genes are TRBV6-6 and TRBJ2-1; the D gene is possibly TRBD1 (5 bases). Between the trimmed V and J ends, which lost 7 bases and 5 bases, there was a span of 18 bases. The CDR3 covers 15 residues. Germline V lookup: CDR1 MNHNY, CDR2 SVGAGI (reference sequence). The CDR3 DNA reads TGTGCCAGCACTGGGGCCAGGGTTCCCCACAATGAGCAGTTCTTC. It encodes CASTGARVPHNEQFF.

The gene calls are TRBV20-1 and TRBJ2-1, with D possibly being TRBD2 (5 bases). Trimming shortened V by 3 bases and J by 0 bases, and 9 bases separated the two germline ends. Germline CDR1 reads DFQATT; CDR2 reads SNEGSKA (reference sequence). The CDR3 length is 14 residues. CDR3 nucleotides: TGCAGTGCTAGTAGCGCGAGCTCCTACAATGAGCAGTTCTTC. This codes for CSASSASSYNEQFF.

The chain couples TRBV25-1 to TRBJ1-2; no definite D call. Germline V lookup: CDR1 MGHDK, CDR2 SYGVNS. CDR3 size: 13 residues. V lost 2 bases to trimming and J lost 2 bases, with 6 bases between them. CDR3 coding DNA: TGTGCCAGCAGTGAAATTCAGAACTATGGCTACACCTTC. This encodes CASSEIQNYGYTF.

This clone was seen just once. CDR3 bases: TGTGCCAGCAGCTGGAGTGCCCAGGGGGCGCGGGGCTACACCTTC. This codes for CASSWSAQGARGYTF. This chain connects TRBV7-9 to TRBJ1-2, with 8 bases that match TRBD1. The CDR3 sequence is 15 residues long. The trim removed 4 bases at V and 8 bases at J, leaving 12 bases unmatched. Germline loops: CDR1 SEHNR, CDR2 FQNEAQ (reference sequence).

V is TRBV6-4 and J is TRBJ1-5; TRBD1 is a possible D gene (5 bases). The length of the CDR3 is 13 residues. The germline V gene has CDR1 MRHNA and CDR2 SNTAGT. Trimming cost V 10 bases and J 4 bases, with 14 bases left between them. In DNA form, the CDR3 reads TGTGCCACCCCTTGGGGCGATAATCAGCCCCAGCATTTT. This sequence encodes CATPWGDNQPQHF.

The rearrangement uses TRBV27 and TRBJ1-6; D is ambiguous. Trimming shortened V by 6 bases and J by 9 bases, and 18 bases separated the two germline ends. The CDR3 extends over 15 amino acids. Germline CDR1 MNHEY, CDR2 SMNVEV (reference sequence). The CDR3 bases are TGTGCCAGCAGATATGGTGGAGGGCCCGGTTCACCCCTCCACTTT. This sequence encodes CASRYGGGPGSPLHF.

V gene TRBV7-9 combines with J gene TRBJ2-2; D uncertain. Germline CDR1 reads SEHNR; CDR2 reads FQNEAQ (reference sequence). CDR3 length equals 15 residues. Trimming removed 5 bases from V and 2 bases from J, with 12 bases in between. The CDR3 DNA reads TGTGCCAGCAGCCGAGCCGGGTCCAACACCGGGGAGCTGTTTTTT. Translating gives CASSRAGSNTGELFF. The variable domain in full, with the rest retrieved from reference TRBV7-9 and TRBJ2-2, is DTGVSQNPRHKITKRGQNVTFRCDPISEHNRLYWYRQTLGQGPEFLTYFQNEAQLEKSRLLSDRFSAERPKGSFSTLEIQRTEQGDSAMYLCASSRAGSNTGELFFGEGSRLTVL.